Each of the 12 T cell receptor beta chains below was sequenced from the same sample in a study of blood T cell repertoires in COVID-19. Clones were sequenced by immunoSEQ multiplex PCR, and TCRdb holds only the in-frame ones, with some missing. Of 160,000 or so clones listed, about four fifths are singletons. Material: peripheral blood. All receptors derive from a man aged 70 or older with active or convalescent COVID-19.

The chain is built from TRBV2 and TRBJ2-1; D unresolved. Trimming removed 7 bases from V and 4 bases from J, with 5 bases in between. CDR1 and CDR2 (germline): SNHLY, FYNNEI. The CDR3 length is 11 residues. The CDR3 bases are TGTGCCAGCATGACATACAATGAGCAGTTCTTC. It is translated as CASMTYNEQFF. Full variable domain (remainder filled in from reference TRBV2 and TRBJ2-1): EPEVTQTPSHQVTQMGQEVILRCVPISNHLYFYWYRQILGQKVEFLVSFYNNEISEKSEIFDDQFSVERPDGSNFTLKIRSTKLEDSAMYFCASMTYNEQFFGPGTRLTVL.

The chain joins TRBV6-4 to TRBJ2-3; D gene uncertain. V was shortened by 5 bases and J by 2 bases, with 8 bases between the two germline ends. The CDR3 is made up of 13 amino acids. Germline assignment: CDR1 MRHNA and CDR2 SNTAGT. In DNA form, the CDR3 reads TGTGCCAGCAGTCCGGAGATCACAGATACGCAGTATTTT. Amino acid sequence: CASSPEITDTQYF.

DNA for the CDR3: TGTGCCAGCAGCCCGGGATTTAATTCACCCCTCCACTTT. This translates into CASSPGFNSPLHF. The V and J genes are TRBV6-5 and TRBJ1-6, with D unresolved. Germline loops: CDR1 MNHEY, CDR2 SVGAGI. The CDR3 is 13 residues long. Trimming stripped 6 bases from V and 6 bases from J, with 9 bases between.

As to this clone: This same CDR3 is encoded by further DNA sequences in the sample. CDR3 nucleotides: TGCGCCAGCAGCCAAGAGGAAGGGAGAGATACGCAGTATTTT. Translation: CASSQEEGRDTQYF. The J gene is TRBJ2-3, the V gene TRBV4-1, with D possibly matching TRBD2 (5 bases). The germline V and J ends were trimmed by 0 bases and 5 bases, with 9 bases remaining between them. The CDR3 spans 14 residues. Germline CDR1 is MGHRA and CDR2 is YSYEKL.

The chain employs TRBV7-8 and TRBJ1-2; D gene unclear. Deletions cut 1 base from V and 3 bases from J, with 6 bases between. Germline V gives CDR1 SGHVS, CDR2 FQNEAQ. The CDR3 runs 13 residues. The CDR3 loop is CASSLGADYGYTF. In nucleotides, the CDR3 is TGTGCCAGCAGCTTAGGGGCAGACTATGGCTACACCTTC. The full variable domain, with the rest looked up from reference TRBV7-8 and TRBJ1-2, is GAGVSQSPRYKVAKRGQDVALRCDPISGHVSLFWYQQALGQGPEFLTYFQNEAQLDKSGLPSDRFFAERPEGSVSTLKIQRTQQEDSAVYLCASSLGADYGYTFGSGTRLTVV.

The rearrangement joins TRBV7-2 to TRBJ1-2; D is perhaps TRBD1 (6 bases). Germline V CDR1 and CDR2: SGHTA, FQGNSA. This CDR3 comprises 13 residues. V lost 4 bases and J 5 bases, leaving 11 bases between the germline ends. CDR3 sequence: CASSSYRAYGYTF. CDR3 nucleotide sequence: TGTGCCAGCAGCTCCTACAGGGCGTATGGCTACACCTTC. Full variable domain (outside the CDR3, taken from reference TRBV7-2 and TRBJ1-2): GAGVSQSPSNKVTEKGKDVELRCDPISGHTALYWYRQSLGQGLEFLIYFQGNSAPDKSGLPSDRFSAERTGGSVSTLTIQRTQQEDSAVYLCASSSYRAYGYTFGSGTRLTVV.

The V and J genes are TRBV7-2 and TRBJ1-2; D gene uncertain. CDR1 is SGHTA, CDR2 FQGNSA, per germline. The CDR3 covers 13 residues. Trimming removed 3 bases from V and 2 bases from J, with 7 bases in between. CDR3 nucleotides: TGTGCCAGCAGCTTCGACACAAACTATGGCTACACCTTC. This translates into CASSFDTNYGYTF.

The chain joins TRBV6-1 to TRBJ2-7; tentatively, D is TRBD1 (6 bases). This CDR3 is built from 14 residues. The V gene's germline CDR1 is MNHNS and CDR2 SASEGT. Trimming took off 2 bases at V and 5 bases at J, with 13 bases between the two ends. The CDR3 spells CASSEQGKNHEQYF. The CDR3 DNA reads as TGTGCCAGCAGTGAACAGGGGAAGAACCACGAGCAGTACTTC.

The CDR3 spells CASSFWTSGAGFGEQYF. The DNA for the CDR3 is TGTGCCAGCAGCTTTTGGACTAGCGGGGCCGGATTCGGAGAGCAGTACTTC. J is TRBJ2-7 and V is TRBV7-6, with TRBD2 matching 12 bases. The V and J ends lost 3 bases and 7 bases, in that order; junction bases with no gene match: 13. The CDR3 totals 17 residues. Germline V CDR1 and CDR2: SGHVS, FNYEAQ.

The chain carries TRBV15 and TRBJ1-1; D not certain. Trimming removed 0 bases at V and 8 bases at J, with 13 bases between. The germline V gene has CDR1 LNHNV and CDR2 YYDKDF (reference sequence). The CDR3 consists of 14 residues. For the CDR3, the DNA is TGTGCCACCAGCAGAGATCTCAACTCCTTGGAAGCTTTCTTT. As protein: CATSRDLNSLEAFF.

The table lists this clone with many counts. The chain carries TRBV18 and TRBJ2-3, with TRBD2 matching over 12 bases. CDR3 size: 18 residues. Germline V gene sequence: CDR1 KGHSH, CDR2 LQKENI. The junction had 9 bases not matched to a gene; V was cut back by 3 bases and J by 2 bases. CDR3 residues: CASSPNRLAGASTDTQYF. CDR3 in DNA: TGTGCCAGCTCACCGAACCGACTAGCGGGAGCTTCCACAGATACGCAGTATTTT.

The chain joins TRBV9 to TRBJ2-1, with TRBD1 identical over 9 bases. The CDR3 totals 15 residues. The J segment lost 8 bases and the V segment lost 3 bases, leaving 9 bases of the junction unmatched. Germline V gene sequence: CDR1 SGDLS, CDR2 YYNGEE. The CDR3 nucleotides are TGTGCCAGCAGCGCGAGCGACAGGGGGGCCTATGAGCAGTTCTTC. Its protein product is CASSASDRGAYEQFF. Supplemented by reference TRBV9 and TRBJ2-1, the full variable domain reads DSGVTQTPKHLITATGQRVTLRCSPRSGDLSVYWYQQSLDQGLQFLIQYYNGEERAKGNILERFSAQQFPDLHSELNLSSLELGDSALYFCASSASDRGAYEQFFGPGTRLTVL.